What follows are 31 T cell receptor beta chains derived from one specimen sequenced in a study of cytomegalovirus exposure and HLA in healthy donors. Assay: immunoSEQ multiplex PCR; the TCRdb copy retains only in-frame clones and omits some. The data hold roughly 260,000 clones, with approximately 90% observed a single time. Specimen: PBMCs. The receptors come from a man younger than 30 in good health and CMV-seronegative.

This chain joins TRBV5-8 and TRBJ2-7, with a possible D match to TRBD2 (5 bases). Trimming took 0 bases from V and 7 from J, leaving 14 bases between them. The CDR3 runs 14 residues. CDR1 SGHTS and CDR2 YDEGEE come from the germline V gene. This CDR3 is CASSLEQPRGEQYF. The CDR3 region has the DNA TGTGCCAGCAGCTTGGAACAGCCCCGCGGGGAGCAGTACTTC. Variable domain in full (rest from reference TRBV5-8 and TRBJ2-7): EAGVTQSPTHLIKTRGQQATLRCSPISGHTSVYWYQQALGLGLQFLLWYDEGEERNRGNFPPRFSGRQFPNYSSELNVNALELEDSALYLCASSLEQPRGEQYFGPGTRLTVT.

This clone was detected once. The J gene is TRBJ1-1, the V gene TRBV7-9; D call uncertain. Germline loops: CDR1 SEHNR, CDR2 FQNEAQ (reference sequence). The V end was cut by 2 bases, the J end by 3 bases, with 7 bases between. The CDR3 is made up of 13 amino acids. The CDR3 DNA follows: TGTGCCAGCAGCTTAAAGACTGACACTGAAGCTTTCTTT. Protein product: CASSLKTDTEAFF.

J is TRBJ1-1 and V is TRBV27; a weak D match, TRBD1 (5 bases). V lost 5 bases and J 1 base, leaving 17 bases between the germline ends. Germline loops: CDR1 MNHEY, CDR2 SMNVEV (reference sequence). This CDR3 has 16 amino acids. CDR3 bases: TGTGCCAGCAGTGCCTACACGGGGGGACGGAACACTGAAGCTTTCTTT. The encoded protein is CASSAYTGGRNTEAFF.

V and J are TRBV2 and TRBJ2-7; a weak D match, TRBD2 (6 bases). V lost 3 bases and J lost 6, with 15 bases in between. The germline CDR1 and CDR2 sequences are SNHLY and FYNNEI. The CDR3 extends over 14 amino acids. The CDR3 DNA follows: TGTGCCAGCAGTGACATGGGAGGAGGCGGCGAGCAGTACTTC. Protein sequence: CASSDMGGGGEQYF.

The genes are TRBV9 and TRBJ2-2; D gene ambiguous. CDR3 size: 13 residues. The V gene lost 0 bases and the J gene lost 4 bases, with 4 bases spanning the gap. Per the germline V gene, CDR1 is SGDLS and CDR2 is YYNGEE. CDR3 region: CASSVARTGELFF. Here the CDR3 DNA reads TGTGCCAGCAGCGTAGCTCGCACCGGGGAGCTGTTTTTT.

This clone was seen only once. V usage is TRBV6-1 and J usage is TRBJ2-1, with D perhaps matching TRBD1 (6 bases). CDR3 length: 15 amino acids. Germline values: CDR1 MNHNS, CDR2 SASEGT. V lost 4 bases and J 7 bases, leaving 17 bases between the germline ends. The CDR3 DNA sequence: TGTGCCAGCAGTGGGGGGTCGGCAGGGGAGAATGAGCAGTTCTTC. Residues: CASSGGSAGENEQFF.

In DNA, the CDR3 is TGCGCCAGCAGCTTGGCAGGGGCTGGAAACACCATATATTTT. This sequence encodes CASSLAGAGNTIYF. The chain employs TRBV5-1 and TRBJ1-3; D possibly corresponds to TRBD1 (6 bases). V was pared by 0 bases and J by 2 bases, with 6 bases between. The CDR3 is 14 amino acids. From germline, CDR1 is SGHRS and CDR2 YFSETQ.

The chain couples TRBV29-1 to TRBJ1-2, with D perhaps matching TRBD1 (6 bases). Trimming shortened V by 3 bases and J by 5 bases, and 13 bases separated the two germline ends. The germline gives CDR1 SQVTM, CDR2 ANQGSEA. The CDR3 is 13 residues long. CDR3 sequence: CSVESGVGYGYTF. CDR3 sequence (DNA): TGCAGCGTTGAGTCAGGGGTTGGGTATGGCTACACCTTC.

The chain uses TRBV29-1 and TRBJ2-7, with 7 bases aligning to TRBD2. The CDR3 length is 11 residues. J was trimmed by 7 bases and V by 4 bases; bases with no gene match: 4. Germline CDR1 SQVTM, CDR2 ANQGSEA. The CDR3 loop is CSVAWGGEQYF. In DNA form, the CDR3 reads TGCAGCGTTGCTTGGGGAGGGGAGCAGTACTTC.

This chain's CDR3 is CASSGLAGYNEQFF. CDR3 in DNA: TGTGCCAGTAGCGGGCTAGCGGGGTACAATGAGCAGTTCTTC. The genes are TRBV5-8 and TRBJ2-1, with TRBD2 matching over 9 bases. J was trimmed by 4 bases and V by 8 bases; bases with no gene match: 7. Germline loops: CDR1 SGHTS, CDR2 YDEGEE. The CDR3 covers 14 residues.

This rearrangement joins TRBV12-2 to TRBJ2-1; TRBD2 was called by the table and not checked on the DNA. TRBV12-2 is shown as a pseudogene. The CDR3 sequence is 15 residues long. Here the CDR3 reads CASRLPGRAGGEQFF. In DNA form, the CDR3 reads TGTGCAAGTCGCTTACCCGGGAGGGCCGGGGGGGAGCAGTTCTTC.

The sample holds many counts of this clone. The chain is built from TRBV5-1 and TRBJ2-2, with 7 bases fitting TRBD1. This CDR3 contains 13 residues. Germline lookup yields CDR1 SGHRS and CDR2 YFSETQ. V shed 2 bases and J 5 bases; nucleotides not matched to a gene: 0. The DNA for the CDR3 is TGCGCCAGCAGCTTACAGGGGACCGGGGAGCTGTTTTTT. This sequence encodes CASSLQGTGELFF.

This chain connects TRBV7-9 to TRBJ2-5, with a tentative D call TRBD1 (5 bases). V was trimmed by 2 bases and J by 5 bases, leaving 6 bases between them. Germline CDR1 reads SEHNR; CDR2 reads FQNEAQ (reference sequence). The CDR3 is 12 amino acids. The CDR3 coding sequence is TGTGCCAGCAGCTTACCAGGGGAGACCCAGTACTTC. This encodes CASSLPGETQYF.

CDR3 residues: CASSQRLAGAYEQYF. The CDR3 DNA is TGCGCCAGCAGCCAGCGACTAGCGGGGGCCTACGAGCAGTACTTC. V is TRBV4-1 and J is TRBJ2-7, with 12 positions matching TRBD2. The J segment lost 2 bases and the V segment lost 3 bases, leaving 2 bases of the junction unmatched. CDR1 and CDR2 (germline): MGHRA, YSYEKL. The CDR3 loop spans 15 amino acids.

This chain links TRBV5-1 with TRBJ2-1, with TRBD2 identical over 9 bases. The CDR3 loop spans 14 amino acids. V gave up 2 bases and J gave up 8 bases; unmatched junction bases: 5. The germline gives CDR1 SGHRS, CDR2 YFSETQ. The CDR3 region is CASSFSGSDDEQFF. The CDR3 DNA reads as TGCGCCAGCAGCTTTAGCGGGAGCGACGATGAGCAGTTCTTC.

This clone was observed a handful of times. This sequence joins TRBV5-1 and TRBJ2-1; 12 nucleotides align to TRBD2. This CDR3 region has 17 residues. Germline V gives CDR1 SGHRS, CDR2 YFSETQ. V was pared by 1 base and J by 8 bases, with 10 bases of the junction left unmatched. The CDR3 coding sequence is TGCGCCAGCAGCTTGACCTATACTAGCGGGGGGCACCATGAGCAGTTCTTC. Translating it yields CASSLTYTSGGHHEQFF.

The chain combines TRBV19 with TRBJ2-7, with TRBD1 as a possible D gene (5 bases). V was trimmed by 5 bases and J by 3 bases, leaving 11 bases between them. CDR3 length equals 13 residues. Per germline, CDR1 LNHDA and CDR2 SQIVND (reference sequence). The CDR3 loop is CASSLGQGYEQYF. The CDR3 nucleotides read TGTGCCAGTAGTCTAGGGCAGGGCTACGAGCAGTACTTC.

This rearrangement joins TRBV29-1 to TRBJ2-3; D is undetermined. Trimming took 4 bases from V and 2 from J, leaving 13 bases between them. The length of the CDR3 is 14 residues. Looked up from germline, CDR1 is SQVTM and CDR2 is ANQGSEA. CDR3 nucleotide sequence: TGCAGCGTTGGGGCAGGCCAGCTCACAGATACGCAGTATTTT. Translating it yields CSVGAGQLTDTQYF.

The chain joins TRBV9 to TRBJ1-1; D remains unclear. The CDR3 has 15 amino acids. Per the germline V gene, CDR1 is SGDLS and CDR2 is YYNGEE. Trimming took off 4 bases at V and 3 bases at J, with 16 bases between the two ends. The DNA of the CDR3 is TGTGCCAGCAGCCCTCGGGGAGGGAAGGACACTGAAGCTTTCTTT. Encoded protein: CASSPRGGKDTEAFF.

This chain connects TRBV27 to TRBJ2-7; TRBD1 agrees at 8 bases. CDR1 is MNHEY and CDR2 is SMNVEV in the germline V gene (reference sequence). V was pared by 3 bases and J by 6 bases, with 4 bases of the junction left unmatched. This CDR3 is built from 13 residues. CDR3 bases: TGTGCCAGCAGTTTCCAGACAGGGGCCGAGCAGTACTTC. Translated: CASSFQTGAEQYF.

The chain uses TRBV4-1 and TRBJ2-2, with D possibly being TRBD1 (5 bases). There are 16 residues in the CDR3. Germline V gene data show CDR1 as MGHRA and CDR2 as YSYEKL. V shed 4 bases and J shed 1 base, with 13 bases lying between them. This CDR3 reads CASSPNAGWNTGELFF. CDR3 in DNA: TGCGCCAGCAGCCCCAATGCAGGGTGGAACACCGGGGAGCTGTTTTTT.

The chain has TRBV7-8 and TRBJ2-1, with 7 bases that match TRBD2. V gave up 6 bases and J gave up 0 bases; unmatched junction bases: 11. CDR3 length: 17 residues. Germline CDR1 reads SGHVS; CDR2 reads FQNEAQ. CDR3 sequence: CASSTNSGGSSYNEQFF. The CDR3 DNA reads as TGTGCCAGCAGTACAAATTCCGGGGGGAGCTCCTACAATGAGCAGTTCTTC.

The CDR3: CASSQRQQEFF. CDR3 nucleotides: TGTGCCAGCAGCCAACGTCAGCAGGAGTTCTTC. The V and J genes are TRBV7-9 and TRBJ2-1; D ambiguous. This CDR3 is built from 11 residues. Germline V gene data show CDR1 as SEHNR and CDR2 as FQNEAQ (reference sequence). Trimming removed 5 bases at V and 14 bases at J, with 13 bases between.

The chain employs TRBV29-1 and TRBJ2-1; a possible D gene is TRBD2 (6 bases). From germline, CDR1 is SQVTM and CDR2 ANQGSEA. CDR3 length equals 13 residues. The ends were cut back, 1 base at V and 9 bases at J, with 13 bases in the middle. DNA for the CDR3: TGCAGCGTTGAAGGTAGGCTAGCGAGTGAGCAGTTCTTC. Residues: CSVEGRLASEQFF.

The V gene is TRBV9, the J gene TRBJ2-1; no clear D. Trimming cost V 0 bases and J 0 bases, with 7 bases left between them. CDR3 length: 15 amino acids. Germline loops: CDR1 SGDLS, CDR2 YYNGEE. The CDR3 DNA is TGTGCCAGCAGCGTAGGGCACAACTCCTACAATGAGCAGTTCTTC. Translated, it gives CASSVGHNSYNEQFF.

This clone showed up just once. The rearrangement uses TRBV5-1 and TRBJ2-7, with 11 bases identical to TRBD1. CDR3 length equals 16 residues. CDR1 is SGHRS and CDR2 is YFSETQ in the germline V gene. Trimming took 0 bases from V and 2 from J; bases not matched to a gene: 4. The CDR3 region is CASSLGLGQGAYEQYF. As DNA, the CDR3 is TGCGCCAGCAGCTTGGGCCTGGGACAGGGGGCCTACGAGCAGTACTTC. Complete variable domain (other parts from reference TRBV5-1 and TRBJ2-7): KAGVTQTPRYLIKTRGQQVTLSCSPISGHRSVSWYQQTPGQGLQFLFEYFSETQRNKGNFPGRFSGRQFSNSRSEMNVSTLELGDSALYLCASSLGLGQGAYEQYFGPGTRLTVT.

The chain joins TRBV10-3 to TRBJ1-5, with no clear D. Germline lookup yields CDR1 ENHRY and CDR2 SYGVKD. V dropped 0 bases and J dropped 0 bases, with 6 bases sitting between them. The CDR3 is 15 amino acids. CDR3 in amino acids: CAISESGYSNQPQHF. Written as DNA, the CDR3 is TGTGCCATCAGTGAGTCCGGTTATAGCAATCAGCCCCAGCATTTT.

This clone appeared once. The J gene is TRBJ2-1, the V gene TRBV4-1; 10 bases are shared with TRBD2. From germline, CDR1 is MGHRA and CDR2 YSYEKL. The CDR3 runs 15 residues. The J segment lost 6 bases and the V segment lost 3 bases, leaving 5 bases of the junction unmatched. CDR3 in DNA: TGCGCCAGCAGCCATGGACTAGCGGTAAGCAATGAGCAGTTCTTC. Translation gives CASSHGLAVSNEQFF.

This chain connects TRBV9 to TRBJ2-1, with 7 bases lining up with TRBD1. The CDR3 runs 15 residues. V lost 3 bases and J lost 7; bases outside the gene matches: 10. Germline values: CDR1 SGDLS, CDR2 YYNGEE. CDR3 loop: CASSGKGGARNEQFF. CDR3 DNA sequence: TGTGCCAGCAGCGGAAAAGGGGGCGCAAGGAATGAGCAGTTCTTC. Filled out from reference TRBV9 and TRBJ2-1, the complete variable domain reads DSGVTQTPKHLITATGQRVTLRCSPRSGDLSVYWYQQSLDQGLQFLIQYYNGEERAKGNILERFSAQQFPDLHSELNLSSLELGDSALYFCASSGKGGARNEQFFGPGTRLTVL.

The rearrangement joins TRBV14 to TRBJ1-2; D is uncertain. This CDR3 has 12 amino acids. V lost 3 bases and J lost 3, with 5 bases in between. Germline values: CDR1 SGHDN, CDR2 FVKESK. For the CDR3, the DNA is TGTGCCAGCAGCCAGGGCGACTATGGCTACACCTTC. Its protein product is CASSQGDYGYTF.

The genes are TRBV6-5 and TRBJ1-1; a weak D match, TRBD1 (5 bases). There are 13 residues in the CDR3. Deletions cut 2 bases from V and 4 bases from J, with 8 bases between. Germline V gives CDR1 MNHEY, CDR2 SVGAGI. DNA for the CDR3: TGTGCCAGCAGTTACGGGGGAGGCACTGAAGCTTTCTTT. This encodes CASSYGGGTEAFF.